The TCR beta chain described here comes from a study of T cells in Graves' hyperthyroidism and ophthalmopathy. Points from the study as a whole: The model forecast ophthalmopathy, anticipating it by a median approximately 6 months before onset. Most thyroid clonotypes with frequency above 0.001 were detected in blood. Stable hyperthyroidism was separated from ophthalmopathy by a model based on 13 V-J features.

TCR beta CDR3 regions were amplified from RNA transcripts. With the HTBI primer set, the TCR CDR3 went through a first round of RT-PCR. TCRdb used MiXCR to reprocess the multiplex PCR reads, holding one entry per CDR3 protein. This sample yields more than 500,000 distinct CDR3 sequences, of which about 45% are seen a single time; around 20% belongs to the top ten. With regard to this clonotype: Its specificity is unknown.

Researchers barred patients who had uncontrolled infection, other autoimmune disease, pregnancy or lactation. Sequenced: peripheral blood or thyroid tissue (not recorded which). The TCR originated in an adult woman with Graves' disease, either hyperthyroidism or ophthalmopathy (not recorded which).

The CDR3 loop is CASSYGTSETQYF. The CDR3 nucleotides read TGTGCCAGCAGTTACGGGACCTCTGAGACCCAGTACTTC. The chain is built from TRBV6-6 and TRBJ2-5; the D gene could be TRBD1 or TRBD2 (5 bases each). Per the germline V gene, CDR1 is MNHNY and CDR2 is SVGAGI (reference sequence). V lost 2 bases, J lost 5 bases, and 9 bases lay in between. The CDR3 contains 13 residues.